This T cell receptor beta chain stems from a study of T-cell memory formation after mild COVID-19 (dated by TCRdb to the early 2020s). Looking at the study overall: Most TCR sequence clusters were specific to one of the two donors. Two young, previously healthy adult volunteers, one female and one male, were included in the cohort. Longitudinal TCRalpha and TCRbeta repertoire sequencing tracked T-cell clones expanding and contracting after mild COVID-19 in two donors. Points the paper makes about the study in general: Contracting CD4+ clones were found mainly in CM and EM memory subsets, while CD8+ clones were enriched in EMRA. Some responding clones were detected in pre-infection memory, suggesting pre-existing cross-reactive memory T cells joined the SARS-CoV-2 response. Clones that contracted from day 15 to 85 showed balanced CD4/CD8 phenotypes, whereas a second wave of clones that expanded from day 15 to 37 leaned towards CD4+. Only two mild cases were covered in the study, and larger cohorts including severe cases with pre-infection samples were considered necessary. SARS-CoV-2 specificity was not confirmed for the second-wave clones peaking on day 37.

The CDR1 and CDR2 encoded by the germline V gene are SQVTM and ANQGSEA. The CDR3 runs 13 residues from the cysteine to the phenylalanine. Only CDR3 DNA is held: 39 bases, read in frame from base 1. Relative to germline, V is 4 bases shorter and J is 8 bases shorter, with 17 bases between their ends. TCRdb names Illumina NovaSeq 6000 as the instrument used. TCRalpha and TCRbeta cDNA libraries were built by 5'RACE with constant-segment primers, adding sample barcodes and unique molecular identifiers. Trizol reagent was used to extract RNA from every sample. The libraries were amplified in two PCR steps, and the second step added a second sample barcode and Illumina TruSeq adapters. Sequencing of libraries was performed on an Illumina NovaSeq with 2 x 150 bp paired-end reads. For the original study's pipeline: Demultiplexing of reads and collapsing into UMI-guided consensus sequences were performed with migec v1.2.7. With mixcr v2.1.11, UMI consensuses were aligned to TRA and TRB V and J templates and assembled into clonotypes. A clonotype was counted as expanded or contracted only when both edgeR and NoisET called the clonotype significant, with the noise models trained on biological replicates. edgeR calls used a false discovery rate-adjusted p below 0.01 and a log2 fold-change threshold of 1. PCA with hierarchical clustering of max-normalized trajectories of the 1000 most abundant clonotypes was used as exploratory dynamics analysis. Separately sequenced CD4+ and CD8+ repertoires were used to assign a CD4 or CD8 phenotype to each responding clone. TCRdb took the public reads, trimmed them with fastp at Q25, ran MiXCR for clone calling and kept in-frame beta chains. Every CDR3 protein is listed once, alongside the most common genes and DNA of its rows. The V and J calls come from TCRdb's annotation, not from the publication. This sample holds 120,000 or so distinct CDR3 sequences; roughly 6.2% were observed only once. Approximately 2.3% of the sample rests with the top ten.

As regards this clonotype: What antigen it recognizes has not been identified. Base qualities are not recorded, but no much larger clone differs from it by a single base.

PBMCs were isolated by Ficoll-Paque density gradient centrifugation. This sequence originates from an adult woman who had mild COVID-19 (a few samples of this study predate the infection). The sample titles of this study are shuffled in the database, so cell type and time point are left out; the donor was told from shared clones. Sample: PBMCs or a T cell subset sorted from them (not recorded which). The sequence joins TRBV29-1 to TRBJ1-1; the D gene remains uncertain. The CDR3 protein: CSVASRLNYEAFF. The nucleotide sequence is given as TGCAGCGTTGCATCCCGTCTGAACTACGAAGCTTTCTTT.